This T cell receptor beta chain was found in a study of identical twins (TCRdb year 2016). Study-level background: The study deep-sequenced TCR alpha and beta repertoires from monozygotic twins, unrelated adults of various ages and cord blood to test whether fetal clonotypes persist. Replicate twin experiments were performed at different times using different library preparation protocols to rule out contamination. Study-level results and caveats: Invariant T cells such as MAIT and iNKT could partly confound zero-insertion analyses, though diverse VJ usage argued against this for most clonotypes. Fewer insertions were carried by abundant cord blood beta clonotypes, a similar but weaker trend appeared in young adult naive repertoires, and no such trend appeared in memory repertoires. Out-of-frame TCR alpha sequences shared between twins showed an excess of low generation-probability sequences compared with coincidental sharing between unrelated individuals. In monozygotic twins, recombination models systematically underestimated out-of-frame TCR alpha sharing, but the models matched the sharing seen between unrelated individuals. In beta out-of-frame sequences, excess twin sharing was weaker, because having fewer shared sequences lowered the signal-to-noise ratio. Because the same donors could not be followed over many years, conclusions were based on cross-sectional statistical analysis.

All donors were healthy Caucasians. Three pairs of female monozygotic twins, all aged roughly 18 to 29 years, were included in the twin cohort. Positive isolation kits from Invitrogen were used to isolate the CD4+ and CD8+ T cell populations. The table lists this clonotype with many counts. No cognate antigen has been identified for it. No much larger clone is present one base from it, and per-base qualities are unavailable. Library generation was performed with 5' RACE. Sequencing was performed on an Illumina HiSeq 2000. A universal primer binding site was introduced by template switching, and a unique molecular identifier was present in the final cDNA, enabling accurate counting of TCR cDNA molecules. Specific primers in the conserved constant-segment region were used to synthesize first-strand cDNA for TCR alpha and beta chains. Each cDNA library was double barcoded, with a SMART-Mk sample barcode plus Illumina barcodes, to control for contamination. TruSeq adapter sequences and Illumina sample barcodes were added in two successive PCR steps. The TCR alpha and beta cDNA libraries were sequenced on the Illumina HiSeq platform using custom primers. The original methods were these. MiGEC was used to process raw reads and extract unique molecular identifiers, and MiXCR was used to find CDR3 positions. For each individual, recombination models were inferred using an EM algorithm with the repgenHMM and IGoR tools. Shared clonotypes were analyzed with the tcR package in R, and sharing was normalized by the product of cloneset sizes. To study raw recombination free of thymic and clonal selection effects, out-of-frame nonproductive sequences were analyzed. TCRdb reprocessed the public reads (quality trimming at Q25 with fastp, clone calling with MiXCR) and kept in-frame beta chains. Merged by CDR3 protein, the rows form single entries marked with the most common genes and DNA. The V and J calls were not made by the authors but by TCRdb's processing. The sample includes about 290,000 distinct CDR3 sequences, with around 9.7% observed a single time. 6% to 8.5% of the sample comes from the top ten.

The data also belong to a second study, concerning yellow fever vaccine responses in identical twins. From the second report: The T cell response to vaccination in identical twins was reported by the authors to appear partly convergent and partly personalized. In the study, vaccine-responding T cell clones were precisely tracked in identical twins.

The origin of this receptor is a young woman in good health. Source material: CD8+ T cells sorted from blood.

Here is the DNA: TGCAGCGTCGAGTGGGTGGGGGCGTACGGCTACACCTTC. Translation gives CSVEWVGAYGYTF. The V and J genes are TRBV29-1 and TRBJ1-2; TRBD1 is possibly the D segment (6 matching bases). The germline V gene gives CDR1 as SQVTM and CDR2 as ANQGSEA. Between the V and J ends, shortened by 6 bases and 8 bases respectively, the junction contains 19 bases. The CDR3 runs 13 amino acids, cysteine and phenylalanine included. This entry keeps only the CDR3 DNA: 39 bases, framed from base 1. Joined to the reference TRBV29-1 and TRBJ1-2 proteins, this CDR3 gives the full variable domain: SAVISQKPSRDICQRGTSLTIQCQVDSQVTMMFWYRQQPGQSLTLIATANQGSEATYESGFVIDKFPISRPNLTFSTLTVSNMSPEDSSIYLCSVEWVGAYGYTFGSGTRLTVV.